This record concerns one T cell receptor (beta chain) sequence. The antigen is unknown. The germline V gene encodes CDR1 SGHRS and CDR2 YFSETQ. CDR3 size: 15 residues. The V and J ends lost 0 bases and 4 bases respectively, with 11 bases between them. These data are taken from a study of cytomegalovirus exposure and HLA in healthy donors. Study results and caveats: The authors enumerated roughly 160 TCR beta chains as linked to cytomegalovirus.

The primer mix had 60 Vbeta and 13 Jbeta primers. Profiling relied on immunoSEQ multiplex PCR, and the TCRdb table lists in-frame clones only, not all of them. The sample has 130,000 to 150,000 clones, about 78% seen once; the top ten hold roughly 3%. V and J are TRBV5-1 and TRBJ1-3; D unclear. This TCR derives from a male donor in good health and CMV-seronegative. What was sequenced was PBMCs. CDR3 loop: CASSLELLTGNTIYF. The DNA of the CDR3 is TGCGCCAGCAGCTTGGAGCTGTTAACCGGAAACACCATATATTTT.